The 7 T cell receptor beta chains reported below all come from one sample, sequenced in a study of identical twins. Via MiXCR, TCRdb re-called the 5' RACE reads, giving one row per CDR3 protein. Of fewer than 550,000 distinct CDR3 sequences listed, roughly an eighth are singletons. These records were also assigned to another study, of yellow fever vaccine responses in identical twins.

The sequencing sample was made of CD4+ T cells sorted from blood. The receptor source for this set is a woman aged 18-29 years in good health.

This clonotype was counted a few times. The V and J genes are TRBV24-1 and TRBJ1-5; D call uncertain. The CDR3 runs to 14 residues. In germline, CDR1 is KGHDR, CDR2 SFDVKD. V lost 7 bases and J 11 bases, leaving 20 bases between the germline ends. CDR3 protein: CATREGPTSPAQHF. The CDR3 region has the DNA TGTGCCACCAGAGAAGGGCCGACCAGTCCGGCCCAGCATTTT.

This clonotype was counted ten times or more. V is TRBV29-1 and J is TRBJ2-1, with 7 bases aligning to TRBD2. V trimming: 6 bases; J trimming: 5 bases; junction bases outside the gene matches: 16. This CDR3 region has 16 residues. The germline V gene has CDR1 SQVTM and CDR2 ANQGSEA. The CDR3 loop is CSVAPLGGRIHNEQFF. DNA for the CDR3: TGCAGCGTGGCCCCACTAGGCGGGAGAATCCACAATGAGCAGTTCTTC.

The chain links TRBV7-9 to TRBJ1-5, with D possibly TRBD1 on 5 matching bases. In germline, CDR1 is SEHNR, CDR2 FQNEAQ (reference sequence). V was pared by 8 bases and J by 5 bases, with 10 bases between. The CDR3 runs to 12 residues. CDR3: CASARGDQPQHF. DNA for the CDR3: TGTGCCAGCGCTAGAGGGGATCAGCCCCAGCATTTT.

V usage is TRBV3-1 and J usage is TRBJ1-1; D may be TRBD1 (5 bases). CDR3 length: 14 residues. Trimming cost V 1 base and J 1 base, with 7 bases left between them. The germline gives CDR1 LGHDT, CDR2 YNNKEL (reference sequence). The CDR3 DNA reads as TGTGCCAGCAGCCAAGTCCAGGGGAACACTGAAGCTTTCTTT. Translation gives CASSQVQGNTEAFF.

The CDR3 loop reads CASSFSPGSYNEQFF. CDR3 bases: TGTGCCAGTAGTTTCTCGCCCGGATCCTACAATGAGCAGTTCTTC. The J gene is TRBJ2-1, the V gene TRBV19; D is unresolved. Trimming removed 5 bases from V and 1 base from J, with 12 bases in between. The CDR3 sequence is 15 residues long. Germline values: CDR1 LNHDA, CDR2 SQIVND (reference sequence).

This chain connects TRBV4-2 to TRBJ1-4; D ambiguous. Germline lookup yields CDR1 LGHNA and CDR2 YNFKEQ. V was pared by 4 bases and J by 6 bases, with 9 bases between. The CDR3 is made up of 13 amino acids. As DNA, the CDR3 is TGTGCCAGCAGCCTCGGGCATGATGAAAAACTGTTTTTT. It translates to CASSLGHDEKLFF.

The rearrangement links TRBV6-1 to TRBJ2-7; D may match TRBD1 or TRBD2 (5 bases each). The V end lost 6 bases, the J end lost 6 bases, and 15 bases lay between the germline ends. This CDR3 contains 13 residues. CDR1 and CDR2 from the germline V gene are MNHNS and SASEGT. CDR3 DNA sequence: TGTGCCAGCAGAACCGGGACCTCCATCGAGCAGTACTTC. Translation: CASRTGTSIEQYF.